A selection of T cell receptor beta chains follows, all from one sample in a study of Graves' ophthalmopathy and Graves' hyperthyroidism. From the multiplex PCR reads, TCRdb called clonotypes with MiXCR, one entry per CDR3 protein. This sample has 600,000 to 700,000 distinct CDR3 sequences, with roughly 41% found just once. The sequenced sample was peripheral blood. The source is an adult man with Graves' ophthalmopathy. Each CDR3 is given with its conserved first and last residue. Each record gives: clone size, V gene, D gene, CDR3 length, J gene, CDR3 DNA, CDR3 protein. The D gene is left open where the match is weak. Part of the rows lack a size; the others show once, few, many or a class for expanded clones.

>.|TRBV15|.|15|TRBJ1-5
TGTGCCACCAGCAGCGTCCTCCCGGAAGGACAGCCCCAGCATTTT
CATSSVLPEGQPQHF
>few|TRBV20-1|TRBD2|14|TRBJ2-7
TGCAGTGCTAAGACTAGCGAAGGGTTCTTCGAGCAGTACTTC
CSAKTSEGFFEQYF
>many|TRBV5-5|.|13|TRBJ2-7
TGTGCCAGCAGCTTAGACAGAATCTACGAGCAGTACTTC
CASSLDRIYEQYF
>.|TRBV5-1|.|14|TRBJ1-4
TGCGCCAGCAGCTTCGGCGCAGCTAATGAAAAGCTGTTTTTT
CASSFGAANEKLFF
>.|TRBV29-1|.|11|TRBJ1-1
TGCAGCTTAAAGGGTAACACTGAAGCTTTCTTT
CSLKGNTEAFF
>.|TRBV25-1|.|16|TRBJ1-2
TGTGCCTGGAGGCGAGAAAGGGCCAGGGCTAAAGATGGCTACACCTTC
CAWRRERARAKDGYTF
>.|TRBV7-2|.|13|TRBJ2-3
TGTGCCAGCAGCTTCGGATTCAGTGATACGCAGTATTTT
CASSFGFSDTQYF
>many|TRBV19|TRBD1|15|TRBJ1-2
TGTGCCAGTATCCTGACTGGACAGGGGGCGAACGGCTACACCTTC
CASILTGQGANGYTF
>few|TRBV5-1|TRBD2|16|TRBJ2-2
TGCGCCAGCATGTTAGGACTAGCGGGATTGGCCGGGGAGCTGTTTTTT
CASMLGLAGLAGELFF
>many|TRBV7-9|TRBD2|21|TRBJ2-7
TGTGCCAGCAGCGACACTCCTCTCGGGACTAGCGGGAGTTCGTTTACTGGGGAGCAGTACTTC
CASSDTPLGTSGSSFTGEQYF
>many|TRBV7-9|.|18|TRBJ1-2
TGTGCCAGCAGCTTAGCTGGCGGGGCAGGGTGGCCTAACTATGGCTACACCTTC
CASSLAGGAGWPNYGYTF
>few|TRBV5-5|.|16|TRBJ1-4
TGTGCCAGCAGCCCTTGGGGGGAGTCAATGGTTGAAAAACTGTTTTTT
CASSPWGESMVEKLFF
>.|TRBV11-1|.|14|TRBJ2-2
TGTGCCAGCAGCTTAATCAGGGCGGCCGGGGAGCTGTTTTTT
CASSLIRAAGELFF
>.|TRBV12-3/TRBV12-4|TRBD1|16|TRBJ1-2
TGTGCCAGCAGTTTAGCGCACAGGGGGCGTGTCTATGGCTACACCTTC
CASSLAHRGRVYGYTF
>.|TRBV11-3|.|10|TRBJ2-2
TGTGCCAGCAGCTTAGCGGGGGCTGTTTTT
CASSLAGAVF
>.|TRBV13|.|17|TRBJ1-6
TGCGCCAGCAGCTTGGGGCGGGGGGCAGGTGGGAATTCACCCCTCCACTTT
CASSLGRGAGGNSPLHF
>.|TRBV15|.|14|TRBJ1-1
TGTGCCACCAGCAGAGATCTGGCAAACACTGAAGCTTTCTTT
CATSRDLANTEAFF
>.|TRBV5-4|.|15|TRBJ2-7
TGCGCCAGCAGCCAAGATAAGAACCAGATCTACGAGCAGTGCTTC
CASSQDKNQIYEQCF
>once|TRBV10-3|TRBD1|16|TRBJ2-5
TGTGCCATCAGTCCGACAGGGGACAGTTTACAAGAGACCCAGTACTTC
CAISPTGDSLQETQYF
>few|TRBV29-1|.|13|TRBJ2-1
TGCAGCGCCCTCGTTGAGACTTACAATGAGCAGTTCTTC
CSALVETYNEQFF
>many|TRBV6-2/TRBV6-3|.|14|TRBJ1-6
TGTGCCAGCAGCGAAGACGGGATGACTTCACCCCTCCACTTT
CASSEDGMTSPLHF
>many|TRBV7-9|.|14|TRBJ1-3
TGTGCCAGCAGCTTAGCCGGGACTGGAAACACCATATATTTT
CASSLAGTGNTIYF
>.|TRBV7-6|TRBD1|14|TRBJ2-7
TGTGCCAGCCGCAGCGGACAGGGGGCTTACGAGCAGTACTTC
CASRSGQGAYEQYF
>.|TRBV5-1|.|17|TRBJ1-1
TGCGCCAGCAGCTTGTCGGGGAGTCTGAGAGTGGACACTGAAGCTTTCTTT
CASSLSGSLRVDTEAFF
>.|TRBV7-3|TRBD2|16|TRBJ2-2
TGTGCCAGCAGCCCCCGGGGGCTAGCGGGGTCCGGGAAGCTGTTTTTT
CASSPRGLAGSGKLFF
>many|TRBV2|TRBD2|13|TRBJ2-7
TGTGCCAGCAGTGCCTGGGGGGGGAACGAGCAGTACTTC
CASSAWGGNEQYF
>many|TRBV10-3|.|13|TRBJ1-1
TGTGCCATCATGATGGAGGGGGTAGGGAGAGCTTTCTTT
CAIMMEGVGRAFF
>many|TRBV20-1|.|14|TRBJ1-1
TGCAGTGCTAGAGTTCAGGGTTGGAACACTGAAGCTTTCTTT
CSARVQGWNTEAFF
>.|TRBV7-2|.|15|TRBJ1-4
TGTGCCAGCAGCTCGTCAGGGAGAAACCGTGAAAAACTGTTTTTT
CASSSSGRNREKLFF
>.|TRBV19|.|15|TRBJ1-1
TGTGCCAGTAGTATATTGTCAGGGATGAACACTGAAGCTTTCTTT
CASSILSGMNTEAFF
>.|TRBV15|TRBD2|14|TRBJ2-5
TGTGCCACCAGCAGAGATGCGGGAGGGCAGCCCCAGTACTTC
CATSRDAGGQPQYF
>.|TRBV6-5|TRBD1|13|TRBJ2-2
TGTGCCAGCAGTGTAACAGGGGAGAGGGAGCTGTTTTTT
CASSVTGERELFF